Below are 32 T cell receptor beta chains sequenced from a single sample in a study of T cell responses to AZD1222 COVID-19 vaccine. TCRdb's table, derived via immunoSEQ multiplex PCR, lists solely in-frame clones and lacks some. The table has under 150,000 clones, roughly 90% seen once; the top ten hold 1.5% to 2%. The sample consisted of peripheral blood, taken on day 0 of AZD1222 vaccination. These receptors originate from an adult in good health.

The V gene is TRBV23-1, the J gene TRBJ2-1; TRBD2 matches 11 bases. TRBV23-1 is marked as an open reading frame, function uncertain. This CDR3 has 15 residues. Trimming at V came to 6 bases and at J to 8 bases, leaving 9 bases not matched to a gene. The CDR3 DNA reads TGCGCCAGCAGACCTTCTAGCGGGAGGTTTGATGAGCAGTTCTTC. Protein: CASRPSSGRFDEQFF.

This chain links TRBV28 with TRBJ1-2, with unresolved D. The CDR3 is made up of 14 amino acids. Germline CDR1 is MDHEN and CDR2 is SYDVKM. V shed 5 bases and J shed 2 bases, with 12 bases lying between them. The CDR3 spells CASSLPPLNYGYTF. Written as DNA, the CDR3 is TGTGCCAGCAGTCTACCTCCCTTGAACTATGGCTACACCTTC.

The V call is TRBV7-2, the J call TRBJ1-1; D gene unclear. Per the germline V gene, CDR1 is SGHTA and CDR2 is FQGNSA. This CDR3 comprises 14 residues. V was trimmed by 4 bases and J by 1 base, leaving 10 bases between them. For the CDR3, the DNA is TGTGCCAGCAGCTCCCGGACGGGGAACACTGAAGCTTTCTTT. Protein: CASSSRTGNTEAFF.

In its sample, this clone was seen a few times. This sequence joins TRBV6-2 or TRBV6-3 and TRBJ1-5; weak D call: TRBD1 (5 bases). From germline, CDR1 is MNHEY and CDR2 SVGEGT. The CDR3 extends over 13 amino acids. The V end was cut by 5 bases, the J end by 5 bases, with 10 bases between. As DNA, the CDR3 is TGTGCCAGCAGTACAGGTGAAGATCAGCCCCAGCATTTT. Translation: CASSTGEDQPQHF.

This sequence joins TRBV7-6 and TRBJ1-3; D unresolved. Germline values: CDR1 SGHVS, CDR2 FNYEAQ. The CDR3 covers 15 residues. Trimming took 0 bases from V and 0 from J, leaving 6 bases between them. The CDR3 spells CASSLAIRSGNTIYF. In nucleotides, the CDR3 is TGTGCCAGCAGCTTAGCGATACGCTCTGGAAACACCATATATTTT.

The chain links TRBV15 to TRBJ2-3, with TRBD1 matching 7 bases. V gave up 9 bases and J gave up 4 bases; unmatched junction bases: 7. There are 13 residues in the CDR3. Germline CDR1 reads LNHNV; CDR2 reads YYDKDF (reference sequence). In nucleotides, the CDR3 is TGTGCCACGTTACAGGGGAGCTCAGATACGCAGTATTTT. Amino acids: CATLQGSSDTQYF.

The chain employs TRBV7-2 and TRBJ1-2; D call uncertain. There are 11 residues in the CDR3. Trimming removed 2 bases at V and 5 bases at J, with 3 bases between. CDR1 is SGHTA, CDR2 FQGNSA, per germline. The DNA for the CDR3 is TGTGCCAGCAGCTTACGATATGGCTACACCTTC. This translates into CASSLRYGYTF.

The chain couples TRBV7-9 to TRBJ2-1, with no clear D. This CDR3 spans 14 amino acids. Germline V gives CDR1 SEHNR, CDR2 FQNEAQ (reference sequence). V was trimmed by 0 bases and J by 5 bases, leaving 8 bases between them. For the CDR3, the DNA is TGTGCCAGCAGCTTAGCTTCAACCCACAATGAGCAGTTCTTC. This gives the protein CASSLASTHNEQFF.

This chain joins TRBV2 and TRBJ2-1; 9 bases match TRBD2. The CDR3 has 13 residues. V shed 3 bases and J 9 bases; nucleotides not matched to a gene: 3. The V gene's germline CDR1 is SNHLY and CDR2 FYNNEI. The CDR3 DNA is TGTGCCAGCAGTGACTGGCGGGAGGGTGAGCAGTTCTTC. Translation gives CASSDWREGEQFF.

The rearrangement links TRBV20-1 to TRBJ2-2; 7 nucleotides align to TRBD1. Trimming at V came to 3 bases and at J to 1 base, leaving 2 bases not matched to a gene. The CDR3 extends over 14 amino acids. The germline V gene has CDR1 DFQATT and CDR2 SNEGSKA (reference sequence). CDR3 nucleotide sequence: TGCAGTGCTAGTCGGGACAGGAACACCGGGGAGCTGTTTTTT. Its protein is CSASRDRNTGELFF.

This rearrangement joins TRBV28 to TRBJ2-1, with 10 nucleotides matching TRBD2. There are 17 residues in the CDR3. Germline assignment: CDR1 MDHEN and CDR2 SYDVKM. Trimming at V came to 5 bases and at J to 0 bases, leaving 7 bases not matched to a gene. In nucleotides, the CDR3 is TGTGCCAGCAGTCCACTAGCGGGACTTCTCTCCTACAATGAGCAGTTCTTC. Protein: CASSPLAGLLSYNEQFF.

This chain links TRBV18 with TRBJ1-6; 10 bases are a match to TRBD1. This CDR3 spans 15 amino acids. V dropped 3 bases and J dropped 8; count of bases not matched to a gene: 4. Germline values: CDR1 KGHSH, CDR2 LQKENI. The CDR3 DNA follows: TGTGCCAGCTCACCCCTCGGGACAGGGGATTCACCCCTCCACTTT. Protein sequence: CASSPLGTGDSPLHF.

The CDR3 here is CASSLVIQVGLGGYTF. In nucleotides, the CDR3 is TGCGCCAGCAGCTTGGTGATACAGGTCGGGCTCGGTGGCTACACCTTC. The genes are TRBV5-1 and TRBJ1-2; possible D gene TRBD1, 5 bases. In germline, CDR1 is SGHRS, CDR2 YFSETQ. The CDR3 extends over 16 amino acids. V shed 0 bases and J shed 7 bases, with 19 bases lying between them.

This chain links TRBV6-5 with TRBJ2-3; 16 nucleotides line up with TRBD2. The germline CDR1 and CDR2 sequences are MNHEY and SVGAGI. Trimming removed 6 bases from V and 4 bases from J; junction bases left unmatched: 1. The CDR3 runs to 15 residues. DNA of the CDR3: TGTGCCAGCAGGGGACTAGCGGGGGGGCCAGATACGCAGTATTTT. Translated: CASRGLAGGPDTQYF.

The rearrangement links TRBV5-4 to TRBJ2-1; 10 bases map to TRBD1. CDR1 SGHNT and CDR2 YYREEE come from the germline V gene (reference sequence). The CDR3 length is 16 residues. With 0 bases clipped from V and 2 bases from J, the junction kept 2 bases outside the gene matches. CDR3 in DNA: TGTGCCAGCAGCTTGGTAGGGACAGGGGCCTACAATGAGCAGTTCTTC. Residues: CASSLVGTGAYNEQFF.

V is TRBV11-2 and J is TRBJ1-1; 9 bases map to TRBD1. Trimming removed 4 bases from V and 8 bases from J; junction bases left unmatched: 8. Per germline, CDR1 SGHAT and CDR2 FQNNGV. This CDR3 is built from 14 residues. The CDR3 DNA reads TGTGCCAGCAGCTGGGGACAGGGTAGTCGGGAAGCTTTCTTT. As protein: CASSWGQGSREAFF. Together with reference TRBV11-2 and TRBJ1-1, the CDR3 gives the full variable domain: EAGVAQSPRYKIIEKRQSVAFWCNPISGHATLYWYQQILGQGPKLLIQFQNNGVVDDSQLPKDRFSAERLKGVDSTLKIQPAKLEDSAVYLCASSWGQGSREAFFGQGTRLTVV.

The CDR3 region has the DNA TGCGCCAGCAGCCTGGACAGCGTTGGAAACACCATATATTTT. Translating gives CASSLDSVGNTIYF. The chain employs TRBV5-1 and TRBJ1-3, with a weak D call TRBD1 (6 bases). V was pared by 4 bases and J by 3 bases, with 11 bases between. CDR1 and CDR2 from the germline V gene are SGHRS and YFSETQ. The CDR3 length is 14 residues.

The chain has TRBV18 and TRBJ2-3; possible D gene TRBD2, 7 bases. CDR1 and CDR2 from the germline V gene are KGHSH and LQKENI. Trimming took 5 bases from V and 4 from J, leaving 13 bases between them. The CDR3 is 14 residues long. The CDR3, as DNA: TGTGCCAGCTCATCTCCCGGGGGGCCAGATACGCAGTATTTT. It codes for CASSSPGGPDTQYF.

This rearrangement joins TRBV18 to TRBJ1-4, with D tentatively TRBD1 (5 bases). Trimming took 3 bases from V and 7 from J, leaving 15 bases between them. Looked up from germline, CDR1 is KGHSH and CDR2 is LQKENI. There are 15 residues in the CDR3. The CDR3 DNA sequence: TGTGCCAGCTCACCCCGGGAACAGGTCGGTGAAAAACTGTTTTTT. It encodes CASSPREQVGEKLFF. Drawing the rest from reference TRBV18 and TRBJ1-4, the complete variable domain is NAGVMQNPRHLVRRRGQEARLRCSPMKGHSHVYWYRQLPEEGLKFMVYLQKENIIDESGMPKERFSAEFPKEGPSILRIQQVVRGDSAAYFCASSPREQVGEKLFFGSGTQLSVL.

The gene calls are TRBV15 and TRBJ2-1; weak D call: TRBD1 (7 bases). CDR1 is LNHNV and CDR2 is YYDKDF in the germline V gene (reference sequence). The CDR3 consists of 19 residues. Trimming left V 3 bases short and J 5 bases short, with 26 bases between. CDR3 sequence: CATSSRGQGGISSDNEQFF. The CDR3 DNA sequence: TGTGCCACCAGCAGTAGGGGGCAGGGGGGCATTTCGAGCGACAATGAGCAGTTCTTC.

J is TRBJ2-3 and V is TRBV21-1; the table's D call TRBD2 went unverified against the DNA. TRBV21-1 is a listed pseudogene. There are 17 residues in the CDR3. This CDR3 is CASSHGGTSPWTDTQYF. DNA for the CDR3: TGTGCCAGCAGCCACGGCGGTACGTCGCCCTGGACAGATACGCAGTATTTT.

The chain combines TRBV10-3 with TRBJ2-2, with unresolved D. The CDR3 sequence is 12 residues long. The germline CDR1 and CDR2 sequences are ENHRY and SYGVKD. Between the trimmed V and J ends, which lost 6 bases and 1 base, there was a span of 3 bases. The CDR3 region is CAIRENTGELFF. The CDR3 DNA sequence: TGTGCCATCAGGGAGAACACCGGGGAGCTGTTTTTT.

The genes are TRBV10-3 and TRBJ2-5, with 13 bases lining up with TRBD2. With V trimmed by 4 bases and J by 1 base, 6 bases remained unmatched. The CDR3 sequence is 17 residues long. Germline V gene lookup returns CDR1 ENHRY and CDR2 SYGVKD. As DNA, the CDR3 is TGTGCCATCAGTGGATGGACTAGCGGGGGCTTCCAAGAGACCCAGTACTTC. Protein: CAISGWTSGGFQETQYF.

V and J are TRBV5-1 and TRBJ1-1; TRBD1 might be the D (5 bases). The V gene lost 2 bases and the J gene lost 1 base, with 9 bases spanning the gap. CDR1 is SGHRS, CDR2 YFSETQ, per germline. The CDR3 is made up of 14 amino acids. The CDR3 protein is CASSFGDGNTEAFF. The CDR3 DNA reads as TGCGCCAGCAGCTTTGGGGACGGGAACACTGAAGCTTTCTTT.

The chain recombines TRBV9 with TRBJ2-5; D possibly corresponds to TRBD2 (6 bases). There are 15 residues in the CDR3. V was shortened by 2 bases and J by 1 base, with 12 bases between the two germline ends. Germline V gene lookup returns CDR1 SGDLS and CDR2 YYNGEE. The CDR3: CASSVGGTSQETQYF. CDR3 in DNA: TGTGCCAGCAGCGTGGGCGGGACGTCCCAAGAGACCCAGTACTTC.

The V call is TRBV24-1, the J call TRBJ2-5, with 10 positions matching TRBD1. This CDR3 has 16 amino acids. Per germline, CDR1 KGHDR and CDR2 SFDVKD. J gave up 3 bases and V 2 bases, and 5 bases lay outside the gene matches. The CDR3 loop reads CATSDYKGTGEETQYF. CDR3 coding DNA: TGTGCCACCAGTGATTACAAAGGGACAGGGGAAGAGACCCAGTACTTC.

The chain carries TRBV12-3 or TRBV12-4 and TRBJ2-7; D gene unclear. The length of the CDR3 is 11 residues. Trimming removed 1 base at V and 6 bases at J, with 4 bases between. The CDR3 sequence: CASSLGGEQYF. CDR3 nucleotides: TGTGCCAGCAGTTTAGGTGGCGAGCAGTACTTC.

The chain couples TRBV19 to TRBJ2-7; TRBD1 agrees at 8 bases. Germline trimming cut 5 bases from V and 4 bases from J; bases unmatched to any gene: 10. The CDR3 sequence is 15 residues long. Germline CDR1 reads LNHDA; CDR2 reads SQIVND (reference sequence). CDR3 amino acids: CASSPTSGQAYEQYF. CDR3 sequence (DNA): TGTGCCAGTAGTCCTACCTCGGGACAGGCTTACGAGCAGTACTTC.

This chain links TRBV7-8 with TRBJ1-2; 7 positions agree with TRBD1. Per germline, CDR1 SGHVS and CDR2 FQNEAQ. The length of the CDR3 is 17 residues. V dropped 1 base and J dropped 2; count of bases not matched to a gene: 10. CDR3 protein: CASSLVFRDRGNYGYTF. The CDR3 nucleotides are TGTGCCAGCAGCTTAGTTTTCCGGGACAGAGGGAACTATGGCTACACCTTC.

The chain employs TRBV6-5 and TRBJ2-7; D possibly corresponds to TRBD1 (5 bases). Trimming removed 7 bases from V and 5 bases from J, with 18 bases in between. The CDR3 consists of 14 residues. The V gene's germline CDR1 is MNHEY and CDR2 SVGAGI. The CDR3 sequence is CASTSSTGTHEQYF. For the CDR3, the DNA is TGTGCCAGCACTTCATCTACAGGAACTCACGAGCAGTACTTC.

The chain is built from TRBV27 and TRBJ2-7, with D perhaps TRBD1 (6 bases). The germline gives CDR1 MNHEY, CDR2 SMNVEV (reference sequence). The ends were cut back, 1 base at V and 0 bases at J, with 13 bases in the middle. CDR3 size: 16 residues. The CDR3 sequence is CASSLLGGSSSYEQYF. For the CDR3, the DNA is TGTGCCAGCAGTTTATTAGGGGGTTCGAGCTCCTACGAGCAGTACTTC.

The chain recombines TRBV5-8 with TRBJ1-6; D not resolved. CDR1 is SGHTS and CDR2 is YDEGEE in the germline V gene. The CDR3 is 13 residues long. Trimming took 0 bases from V and 10 from J, leaving 8 bases between them. The CDR3 protein is CASSLGVGSPLHF. For the CDR3, the DNA is TGTGCCAGCAGCTTGGGGGTAGGCTCACCCCTCCACTTT. Drawing the rest from reference TRBV5-8 and TRBJ1-6, the complete variable domain is EAGVTQSPTHLIKTRGQQATLRCSPISGHTSVYWYQQALGLGLQFLLWYDEGEERNRGNFPPRFSGRQFPNYSSELNVNALELEDSALYLCASSLGVGSPLHFGNGTRLTVT.